Listed below are T cell receptor beta chains from one sample, sequenced in a study of PD-L1 blockade in urothelial cancer. Clones were sequenced by immunoSEQ multiplex PCR, and TCRdb holds only the in-frame ones, with some missing. The repertoire holds about 52,000 clones, with about 80% as singletons. The sample was PBMCs, taken around atezolizumab (anti-PD-L1) treatment. The receptors originated from a man in his forties or fifties with urothelial cancer. Both conserved end residues are part of each CDR3. The D gene is left open where the match is weak. A row's size may be missing; if present it is once, few, many or a size class.

TRBJ2-7 | TRBD2 | TRBV9 | NA | TGTGCCAGCAGCGTAGAGGGGTTTGCGCGGGAGGGGACCTACGAGCAGTACTTC | CASSVEGFAREGTYEQYF
TRBJ2-7 | NA | TRBV28 | NA | TGTGCCAGCAGTCCCCGGGACTCTTCCTACGAGCAGTACTTC | CASSPRDSSYEQYF
TRBJ2-3 | TRBD1 | TRBV19 | once | TGTGCCAGTAGTATACTCCAGGGGGCTGATACGCAGTATTTT | CASSILQGADTQYF
TRBJ1-3 | NA | TRBV30 | NA | TGTGCCTGGAGTGAAGGGGCAGTCTCTGGAAACACCATATATTTT | CAWSEGAVSGNTIYF
TRBJ1-1 | TRBD1 | TRBV7-3 | few | TGTGCCAGCAGCCCTCAGGGGGAAGGTACTGAAGCTTTCTTT | CASSPQGEGTEAFF
TRBJ2-6 | NA | TRBV28 | NA | TGTGCCAGCAGGGCTGCAGGTGCTCTCTCTGGGGCCAACGTCCTGACTTTC | CASRAAGALSGANVLTF
TRBJ2-6 | NA | TRBV21-1 | NA | TGTGCCCGTTCTGGGGCCAACGTCCTGACTTTC | CARSGANVLTF
TRBJ2-2 | NA | TRBV28 | NA | TGTGCCAGCGTCTCCGGAAGGGGTTTCAGAAGAGGCACCGGGGAGCTGTTTTTT | CASVSGRGFRRGTGELFF
TRBJ1-5 | TRBD1 | TRBV5-1 | few | TGCGCCAGCAGCTTGGGGACCGGGACAGCAAATCAGCCCCAGCATTTT | CASSLGTGTANQPQHF
TRBJ1-4 | NA | TRBV11-2 | few | TGTGCCAGCTCGACAGCCGAAAAACTGTTTTTT | CASSTAEKLFF
TRBJ1-1 | TRBD1 | TRBV5-4 | NA | TGTGCCAGCAGCTCTACAGGGGTGAGCACTGAAGCTTTCTTT | CASSSTGVSTEAFF
TRBJ1-5 | NA | TRBV18 | NA | TGTGCCAGCTCACTTCAGCCGGACAGTAGCAATCAGCCCCAGCATTTT | CASSLQPDSSNQPQHF
TRBJ1-1 | NA | TRBV7-2 | NA | TGTGCCAGCACCTCCCTCGGGGAAGCTTTCTTT | CASTSLGEAFF
TRBJ2-5 | TRBD2 | TRBV30 | NA | TGTGCCTGGAGTGTAAGCGGGAGCGAGACCCAGTACTTC | CAWSVSGSETQYF
TRBJ1-4 | NA | TRBV27 | NA | TGTGCCAGCAGTTTTAGTGGGGCTGGGGCAGAAAAACTGTTTTTT | CASSFSGAGAEKLFF
TRBJ2-1 | TRBD2 | TRBV27 | NA | TGTGCCAGCAGTTTGGAGGGACTAGCCCACAATGAGCAGTTCTTC | CASSLEGLAHNEQFF
TRBJ1-1 | TRBD1 | TRBV28 | NA | TGTGCCAGCAGTATTGGACAGGGGGGCGCTTTCTTT | CASSIGQGGAFF
TRBJ2-1 | TRBD2 | TRBV4-2 | NA | TGTGCCAGCAGCCAAGATGGCGGGACTAGCGGCCATTACAATGAGCAGTTCTTC | CASSQDGGTSGHYNEQFF
TRBJ2-5 | TRBD2 | TRBV5-1 | NA | TGCGCCACCAGGGATCCGACTAGCGGTCAAGAGACCCAGTACTTC | CATRDPTSGQETQYF
TRBJ2-7 | NA | TRBV27 | NA | TGTGCCAGCAAGGCAGGGCCCCACGAGCAGTACTTC | CASKAGPHEQYF
TRBJ2-5 | NA | TRBV29-1 | NA | TGCAGCGTTGGGGGTTTGTGGGGCAGAGAGACCCAGTACTTC | CSVGGLWGRETQYF
TRBJ2-1 | NA | TRBV27 | NA | TGTGCCAGCAGAAGAGCAGGGAACAATGAGCAGTTCTTC | CASRRAGNNEQFF
TRBJ2-7 | NA | TRBV18 | NA | TGTGCCAGCTCAGGACCCGGGGGATACGAGCAGTACTTC | CASSGPGGYEQYF
TRBJ1-5 | NA | TRBV19 | NA | TGTGCCAGTAGTATGGGGGGTTCCGACGGTCAGCCCCAGCATTTT | CASSMGGSDGQPQHF
TRBJ2-7 | NA | TRBV11-1 | NA | TGTGCCAGCAGCTTAGTACGGGGCGAGCAGTACTTC | CASSLVRGEQYF
TRBJ2-7 | TRBD1 | TRBV19 | NA | TGTGCCACCTCTGAGGGGACAGGGGGCTACGAGCAGTACTTC | CATSEGTGGYEQYF
TRBJ2-7 | NA | TRBV7-9 | NA | TGTGCCAGCAGCTTGGGAGCCGAGCAGTACTTC | CASSLGAEQYF
TRBJ2-7 | NA | TRBV19 | NA | TGTGCCAGTAGCGGACAGCGATCAAGTTACGAGCAGTACTTC | CASSGQRSSYEQYF
TRBJ2-1 | TRBD2 | TRBV11-2 | NA | TGTGCCAGCAGCTCAGGGGCTAGCGGGAGTTACAATGAGCAGTTCTTC | CASSSGASGSYNEQFF
TRBJ2-7 | NA | TRBV6-6 | NA | TGTGCCAGCAGTTACTTTGCTAGCGACTACGAGCAGTACTTC | CASSYFASDYEQYF
TRBJ2-3 | NA | TRBV7-3 | few | TGTGCCAGCAGCTTAGGAGGGCTGGCTAGCACAGATACGCAGTATTTT | CASSLGGLASTDTQYF
TRBJ1-2 | NA | TRBV5-8 | NA | TGTGCCAGCAGTCTTGCCGAGGGAGCTTTCTATGGCTACACCTTC | CASSLAEGAFYGYTF
TRBJ2-3 | TRBD2 | TRBV9 | NA | TGTGCCAGCAGCTTGGACTGGACTAGCGGGAAGACTAGCACAGATACGCAGTATTTT | CASSLDWTSGKTSTDTQYF
TRBJ1-2 | TRBD1 | TRBV5-6 | NA | TGTGCCAGCAGCCGGACCGCGGACAGGGAATTCTATGGCTACACCTTC | CASSRTADREFYGYTF
TRBJ1-2 | TRBD1 | TRBV28 | NA | TGTGCCAGCAGTTTAGGGACAGGGGGCCTCTATGGCTACACCTTC | CASSLGTGGLYGYTF
TRBJ2-1 | NA | TRBV30 | NA | TGTGCCTCAGGACGCCGGGGGAACAATGAGCAGTTCTTC | CASGRRGNNEQFF
TRBJ2-7 | TRBD1 | TRBV5-3 | NA | TGTGCCAGAAGCTTAGGACAGGGGCCCTCCTACGAGCAGTACTTC | CARSLGQGPSYEQYF
TRBJ2-1 | NA | TRBV18 | once | TGTGCCAGCTCACCGGAGGCCACCTCCTACAATGAGCAGTTCTTC | CASSPEATSYNEQFF
TRBJ2-1 | TRBD1 | TRBV7-3 | once | TGTGCCAGCAGCCAGGGACAGGGGGGAGAGCAGTTCTTC | CASSQGQGGEQFF
TRBJ2-3 | TRBD2 | TRBV28 | NA | TGTGCCAGCAGTCAAGGACTAGCGGGATTCACAGATACGCAGTATTTT | CASSQGLAGFTDTQYF
TRBJ2-3 | NA | TRBV7-3 | NA | TGTGCCAGCAGCTTAACGGCAGGGGGCGGGGGAAGCACAGATACGCAGTATTTT | CASSLTAGGGGSTDTQYF
TRBJ2-1 | TRBD2 | TRBV19 | NA | TGTGCCAGTAGTATAGTGAAGCGGGGAGGTGAGCAGTTCTTC | CASSIVKRGGEQFF
TRBJ2-3 | NA | TRBV27 | NA | TGTGCCAGCGGTATGGCGGGGGCGCCGGGGGATACGCAGTATTTT | CASGMAGAPGDTQYF
TRBJ2-1 | NA | TRBV23-1 | NA | TGCGCCAGCAGTCACGGGGGTTCCTCCTACAATGAGCAGTTCTTC | CASSHGGSSYNEQFF
TRBJ1-1 | NA | TRBV10-3 | NA | TGTGCCATCTCCGCGGTAAGCATGAACACTGAAGCTTTCTTT | CAISAVSMNTEAFF
TRBJ2-2 | TRBD1 | TRBV6-1 | NA | TGTGCCAGCCTCCCAGGGGGCCTGAACACCGGGGAGCTGTTTTTT | CASLPGGLNTGELFF
TRBJ1-4 | TRBD1 | TRBV28 | NA | TGTGCCAGCAGTTTAGGACAGGGACGGGCAACTAATGAAAAACTGTTTTTT | CASSLGQGRATNEKLFF
TRBJ2-7 | NA | TRBV19 | NA | TGTGCCAGTAGTATGAAAGGGAGGCCTGGCTACGAGCAGTACTTC | CASSMKGRPGYEQYF